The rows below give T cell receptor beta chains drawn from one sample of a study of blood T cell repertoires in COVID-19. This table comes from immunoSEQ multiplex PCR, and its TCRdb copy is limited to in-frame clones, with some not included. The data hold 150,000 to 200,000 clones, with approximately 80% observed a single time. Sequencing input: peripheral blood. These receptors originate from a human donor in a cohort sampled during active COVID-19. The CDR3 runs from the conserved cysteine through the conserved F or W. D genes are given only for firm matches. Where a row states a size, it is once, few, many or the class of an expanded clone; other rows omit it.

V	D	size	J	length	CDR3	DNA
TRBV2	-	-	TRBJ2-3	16	CASSEGAGDGTDTQYF	TGTGCCAGCAGTGAAGGGGCAGGGGACGGCACAGATACGCAGTATTTT
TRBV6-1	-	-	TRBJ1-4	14	CASSEVGAGEKLFF	TGTGCCAGCAGTGAAGTGGGCGCGGGTGAAAAACTGTTTTTT
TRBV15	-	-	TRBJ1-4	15	CATSRAQGNNEKLFF	TGTGCCACCAGCCGAGCCCAGGGAAATAATGAAAAACTGTTTTTT
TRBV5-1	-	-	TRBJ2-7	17	CASSPNPSGGLAYEQYF	TGCGCCAGCAGCCCGAACCCCTCGGGGGGCCTTGCCTACGAGCAGTACTTC
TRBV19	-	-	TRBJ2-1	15	CASSRATRIVNEQFF	TGTGCCAGTAGCCGGGCGACTAGAATAGTCAATGAGCAGTTCTTC
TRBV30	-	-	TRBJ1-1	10	CAISRPEAFF	TGTGCAATCTCCCGTCCTGAAGCTTTCTTT
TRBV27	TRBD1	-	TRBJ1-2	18	CASSLAPFTGAVDDGYTF	TGTGCCAGCAGTTTAGCCCCCTTTACAGGGGCCGTTGACGATGGCTACACCTTC
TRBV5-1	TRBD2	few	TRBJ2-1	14	CASSPGPGGNEQFF	TGCGCCAGCAGCCCCGGGCCGGGGGGGAATGAGCAGTTCTTC
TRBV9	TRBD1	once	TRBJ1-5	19	CASSVVIRDSEKGNQPQHF	TGTGCCAGCAGCGTAGTTATACGGGACAGTGAAAAGGGCAATCAGCCCCAGCATTTT
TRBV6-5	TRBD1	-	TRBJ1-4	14	CASRNRGLGEKLFF	TGTGCCAGCAGAAACAGGGGGCTGGGTGAAAAACTGTTTTTT
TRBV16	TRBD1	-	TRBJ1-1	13	CASSPLRGTEAFF	TGTGCCAGCAGCCCCCTCAGGGGGACTGAAGCTTTCTTT
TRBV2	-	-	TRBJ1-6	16	CASSVAGSVNNSPLHF	TGTGCCAGCAGTGTCGCAGGGTCGGTCAATAATTCACCCCTCCACTTT
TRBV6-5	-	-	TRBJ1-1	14	CASRDRPWGTEAFF	TGTGCCAGCAGGGACAGACCCTGGGGCACTGAAGCTTTCTTT
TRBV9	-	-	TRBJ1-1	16	CASSSQVGGQNTEAFF	TGTGCCAGCAGCTCCCAGGTGGGAGGGCAGAACACTGAAGCTTTTTTT
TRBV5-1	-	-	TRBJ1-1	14	CASSLEEGNTEAFF	TGCGCCAGCAGCTTGGAAGAGGGGAACACTGAAGCTTTCTTT
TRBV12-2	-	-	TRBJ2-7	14	CASRSTGEWYEQYF	TGTGCAAGTCGCTCTACAGGGGAATGGTACGAGCAGTACTTC
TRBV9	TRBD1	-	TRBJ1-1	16	CASSRTGQGGSTEAFF	TGTGCCAGCAGCCGAACCGGACAGGGGGGGAGCACTGAAGCTTTCTTT
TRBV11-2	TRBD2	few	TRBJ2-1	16	CASSPRRGGSYNEQFF	TGTGCCAGCAGCCCACGGCGGGGGGGATCCTACAATGAGCAGTTCTTC
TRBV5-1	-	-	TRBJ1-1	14	CASSTFPRNTEAFF	TGCGCCAGCAGCACTTTCCCCCGGAACACTGAAGCTTTCTTT
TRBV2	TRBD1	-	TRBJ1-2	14	CASSTVNRGYGYTF	TGTGCCAGCAGTACGGTGAACAGGGGCTATGGCTACACCTTC
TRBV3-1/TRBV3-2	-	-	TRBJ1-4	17	CASSQDLGQAENEKLFF	TGTGCCAGCAGCCAAGATTTGGGACAAGCCGAAAATGAAAAACTGTTTTTT
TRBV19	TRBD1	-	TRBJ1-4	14	CASSIDRVFEKLFF	TGTGCCAGTAGTATCGACAGGGTTTTCGAAAAACTGTTTTTT
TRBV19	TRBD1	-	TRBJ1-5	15	CASRGGQGSNQPQHF	TGTGCCAGTAGGGGGGGACAGGGTAGCAATCAGCCCCAGCATTTT
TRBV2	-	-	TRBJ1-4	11	CASRRTAKLFF	TGTGCCAGCAGGCGGACAGCAAAACTGTTTTTT
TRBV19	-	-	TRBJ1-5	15	CASSWRQGLNQPQHF	TGTGCCAGTAGCTGGCGGCAGGGACTTAATCAGCCCCAGCATTTT
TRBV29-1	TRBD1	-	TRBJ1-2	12	CSVDREPSGYTF	TGCAGCGTAGACAGGGAACCCTCAGGCTACACCTTC
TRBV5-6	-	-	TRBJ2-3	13	CASSLQGTDTQYF	TGTGCCAGCAGCTTGCAGGGGACAGATACGCAGTATTTT
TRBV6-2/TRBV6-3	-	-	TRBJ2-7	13	CASSYLGDYEQYF	TGTGCCAGCAGTTACTTAGGGGACTACGAGCAGTACTTC
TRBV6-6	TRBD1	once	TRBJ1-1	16	CASSYSTGQQNTEAFF	TGTGCCAGCAGTTACTCAACGGGACAGCAAAACACTGAAGCTTTCTTT
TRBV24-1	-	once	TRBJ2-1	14	CATSAALGDNEQFF	TGTGCCACCAGTGCGGCCCTAGGAGACAATGAGCAGTTCTTC
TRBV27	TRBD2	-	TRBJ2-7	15	CASSLIAGAGGEQYF	TGTGCCAGCAGTTTAATAGCGGGGGCCGGCGGGGAGCAGTACTTC
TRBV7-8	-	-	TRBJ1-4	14	CASSRTGVHEKLFF	TGTGCCAGCAGTCGTACCGGGGTTCACGAAAAACTGTTTTTT
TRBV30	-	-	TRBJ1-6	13	CAWSVRLDSPLHF	TGTGCCTGGAGTGTGCGGCTGGATTCACCCCTCCACTTT
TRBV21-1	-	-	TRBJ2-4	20	CASSKALSPGKGKAKNIQYF	TGTGCCAGCAGCAAAGCGCTTTCGCCGGGAAAAGGGAAGGCCAAAAACATTCAGTACTTC
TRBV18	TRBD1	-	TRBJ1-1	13	CASSLNRGTEAFF	TGTGCCAGCTCACTAAACAGGGGAACTGAAGCTTTCTTT
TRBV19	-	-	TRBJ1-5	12	CATAGENQPQHF	TGTGCCACCGCCGGGGAGAATCAGCCCCAGCATTTT
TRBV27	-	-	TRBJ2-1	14	CASTLTGIRNEQFF	TGTGCCAGCACCCTGACGGGTATACGCAATGAGCAGTTCTTC
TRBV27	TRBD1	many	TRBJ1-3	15	CASSRQGSAGNTIYF	TGTGCCAGCAGTAGACAGGGTTCTGCTGGAAACACCATATATTTT
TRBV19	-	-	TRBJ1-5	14	CASSIPGSNQPQHF	TGTGCCAGTAGTATCCCAGGGAGCAATCAGCCCCAGCATTTT
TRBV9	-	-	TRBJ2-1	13	CASSGTGTDEQFF	TGTGCCAGCAGCGGAACAGGAACCGATGAGCAGTTCTTC
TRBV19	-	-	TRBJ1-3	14	CASSMKTTGNTIYF	TGTGCCAGTAGTATGAAGACAACTGGAAACACCATATATTTT
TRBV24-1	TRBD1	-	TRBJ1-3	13	CATHEDRANTIYF	TGTGCCACCCATGAGGACAGGGCAAACACCATATATTTT
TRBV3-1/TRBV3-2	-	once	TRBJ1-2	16	CASSQDAGASGYGYTF	TGTGCCAGCAGCCAAGATGCAGGGGCTAGCGGCTATGGCTACACCTTC
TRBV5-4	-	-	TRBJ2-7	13	CASSLDRNYEQYF	TGTGCCAGCAGCTTGGACAGGAACTACGAGCAGTACTTC
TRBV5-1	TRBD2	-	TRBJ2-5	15	CASSAPGLAEETQYF	TGCGCCAGCAGCGCACCGGGACTAGCGGAAGAGACCCAGTACTTC
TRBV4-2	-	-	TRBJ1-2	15	CASSHLGGGYYGYTF	TGTGCCAGCAGCCACCTAGGGGGGGGCTACTATGGCTACACCTTC